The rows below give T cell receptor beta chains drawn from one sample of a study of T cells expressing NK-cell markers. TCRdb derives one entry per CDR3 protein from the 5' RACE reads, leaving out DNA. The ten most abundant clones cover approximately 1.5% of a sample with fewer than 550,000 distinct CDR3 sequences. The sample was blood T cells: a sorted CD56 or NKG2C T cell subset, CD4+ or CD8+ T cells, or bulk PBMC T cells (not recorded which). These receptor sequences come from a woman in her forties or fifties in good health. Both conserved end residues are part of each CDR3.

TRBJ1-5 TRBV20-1 CSARRGDQPQHF
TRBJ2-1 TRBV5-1 CASSFPGLAGAGEQFF
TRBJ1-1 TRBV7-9 CASSLDTLNTEAFF
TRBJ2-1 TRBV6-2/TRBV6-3 CASSYRGNTYNEQFF
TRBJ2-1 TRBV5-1 CASSLKGPDNEQFF
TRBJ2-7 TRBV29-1 CSVKTGQGTYEQYF
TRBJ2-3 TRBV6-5 CASRQAGAGPDTQYF
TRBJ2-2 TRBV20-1 CSARRSGNTGELFF
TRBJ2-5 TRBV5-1 CASSSQPGTRQETQYF
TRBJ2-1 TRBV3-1 CASSQGGWGEQFF
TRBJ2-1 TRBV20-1 CSARGLAAAYNEQFF
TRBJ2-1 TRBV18 CASSLWESSGSDEQFF
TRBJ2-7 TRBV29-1 CSVGSMGGRSSYEQYF
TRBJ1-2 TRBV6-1 CASRSSGGNYGYTF